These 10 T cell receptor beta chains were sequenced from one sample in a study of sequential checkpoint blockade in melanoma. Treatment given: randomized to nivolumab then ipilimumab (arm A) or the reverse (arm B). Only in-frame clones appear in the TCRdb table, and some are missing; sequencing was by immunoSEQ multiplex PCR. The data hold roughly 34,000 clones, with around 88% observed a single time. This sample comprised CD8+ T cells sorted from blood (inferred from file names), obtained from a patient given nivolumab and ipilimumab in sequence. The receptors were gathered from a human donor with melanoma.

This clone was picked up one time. CDR3 in amino acids: CASSDPGQGPTDTQYF. CDR3 sequence (DNA): TGCGCCAGCAGTGACCCCGGACAGGGTCCAACAGATACGCAGTATTTT. The chain links TRBV10-1 to TRBJ2-3, with TRBD1 identical over 8 bases. There are 16 residues in the CDR3. Germline CDR1 and CDR2: WNHNN and SYGVQD (reference sequence). V lost 3 bases, J lost 3 bases, and 8 bases stayed unmatched.

As DNA, the CDR3 is TGTGCCTGGAGGGAGACAGGGGGCTACGAGCAGTACTTC. Residues: CAWRETGGYEQYF. The gene calls are TRBV30 and TRBJ2-7; TRBD1 matches 9 bases. Trimming took 3 bases from V and 3 from J; bases not matched to a gene: 3. The CDR3 sequence is 13 residues long. Germline loops: CDR1 GTSNPN, CDR2 SVGIG (reference sequence).

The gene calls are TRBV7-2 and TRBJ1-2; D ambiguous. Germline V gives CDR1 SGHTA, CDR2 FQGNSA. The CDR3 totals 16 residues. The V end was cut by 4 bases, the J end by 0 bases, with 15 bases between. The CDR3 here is CASSYPPPRSNYGYTF. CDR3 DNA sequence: TGTGCCAGCAGCTACCCGCCCCCACGGTCTAACTATGGCTACACCTTC. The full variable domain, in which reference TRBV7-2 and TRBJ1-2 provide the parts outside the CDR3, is GAGVSQSPSNKVTEKGKDVELRCDPISGHTALYWYRQSLGQGLEFLIYFQGNSAPDKSGLPSDRFSAERTGGSVSTLTIQRTQQEDSAVYLCASSYPPPRSNYGYTFGSGTRLTVV.

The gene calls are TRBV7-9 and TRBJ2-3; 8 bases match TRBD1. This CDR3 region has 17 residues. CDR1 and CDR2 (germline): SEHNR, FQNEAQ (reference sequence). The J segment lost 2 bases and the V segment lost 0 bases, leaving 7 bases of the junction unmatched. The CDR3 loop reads CASSLAPTGEITDTQYF. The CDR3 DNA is TGTGCCAGCAGCTTAGCCCCGACAGGGGAAATCACAGATACGCAGTATTTT. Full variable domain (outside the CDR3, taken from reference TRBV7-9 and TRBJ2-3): DTGVSQNPRHKITKRGQNVTFRCDPISEHNRLYWYRQTLGQGPEFLTYFQNEAQLEKSRLLSDRFSAERPKGSFSTLEIQRTEQGDSAMYLCASSLAPTGEITDTQYFGPGTRLTVL.

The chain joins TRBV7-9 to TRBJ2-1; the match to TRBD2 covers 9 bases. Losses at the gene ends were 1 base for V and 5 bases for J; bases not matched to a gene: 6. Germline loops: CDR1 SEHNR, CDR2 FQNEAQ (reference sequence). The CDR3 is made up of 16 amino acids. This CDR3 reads CASSLDAGGPHNEQFF. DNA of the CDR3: TGTGCCAGCAGCTTAGACGCGGGGGGGCCCCACAATGAGCAGTTCTTC.

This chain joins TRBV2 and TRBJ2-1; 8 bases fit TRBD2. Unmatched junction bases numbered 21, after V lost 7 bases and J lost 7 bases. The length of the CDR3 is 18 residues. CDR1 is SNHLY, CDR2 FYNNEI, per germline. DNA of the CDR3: TGTGCCAGCACCAGAAAGTGGGAGGTCGGGACTAGGGGGAATGAGCAGTTCTTC. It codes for CASTRKWEVGTRGNEQFF.

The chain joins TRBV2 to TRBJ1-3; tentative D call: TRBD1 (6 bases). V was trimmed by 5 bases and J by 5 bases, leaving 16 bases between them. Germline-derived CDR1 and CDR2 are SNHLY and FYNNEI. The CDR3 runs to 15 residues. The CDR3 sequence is CASSPGHQSRNTIYF. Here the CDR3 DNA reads TGTGCCAGCAGTCCGGGACACCAAAGCCGAAACACCATATATTTT.

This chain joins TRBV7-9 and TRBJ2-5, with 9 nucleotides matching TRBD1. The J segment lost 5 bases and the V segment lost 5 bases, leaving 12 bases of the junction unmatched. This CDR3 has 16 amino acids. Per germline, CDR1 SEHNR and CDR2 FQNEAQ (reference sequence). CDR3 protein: CASSITGGRGWETQYF. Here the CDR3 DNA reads TGTGCCAGCAGCATAACAGGGGGCCGGGGATGGGAGACCCAGTACTTC.

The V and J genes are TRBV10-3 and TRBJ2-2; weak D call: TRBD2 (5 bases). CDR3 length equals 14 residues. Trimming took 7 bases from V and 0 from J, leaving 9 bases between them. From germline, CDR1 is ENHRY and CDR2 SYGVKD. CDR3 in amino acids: CAIKPGTNTGELFF. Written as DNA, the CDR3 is TGTGCCATCAAGCCGGGGACGAACACCGGGGAGCTGTTTTTT.

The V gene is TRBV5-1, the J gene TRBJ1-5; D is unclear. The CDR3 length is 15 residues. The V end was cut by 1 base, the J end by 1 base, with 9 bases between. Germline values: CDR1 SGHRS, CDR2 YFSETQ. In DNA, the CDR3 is TGCGCCAGCAGCTTGTATTCGGGAAGCAATCAGCCCCAGCATTTT. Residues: CASSLYSGSNQPQHF.